This T cell receptor (beta chain) originates from a study of blood T cell repertoires in COVID-19. Background on the study: The United States, Italy and Spain were the sources of the acute and convalescent COVID-19 samples. T cells, B-cell-depleted T cells, or PBMCs provided the cDNA or gDNA that served as material.

As processed by the authors: The assay estimated nucleated cells by amplifying reference gene primers. Profiled with immunoSEQ multiplex PCR; TCRdb holds only in-frame clones, not every one. V, J and clone size derive from that table, while D and trimming were established from the DNA sequence. The table lists about 44,000 clones, over 75% of them singletons. The length of the CDR3 is 15 residues. J gave up 3 bases and V 7 bases, and 7 bases lay outside the gene matches. CDR1 MNHEY and CDR2 SVGAGI come from the germline V gene. Sequencing was performed on peripheral blood. The J gene is TRBJ2-2, the V gene TRBV6-5; 8 bases match TRBD1. This TCR derives from a woman aged 40-49 years with acute or convalescent COVID-19. CDR3 loop: CASTSDRAYTGELFF. DNA for the CDR3: TGTGCCAGCACCTCGGACAGGGCTTACACCGGGGAGCTGTTTTTT.